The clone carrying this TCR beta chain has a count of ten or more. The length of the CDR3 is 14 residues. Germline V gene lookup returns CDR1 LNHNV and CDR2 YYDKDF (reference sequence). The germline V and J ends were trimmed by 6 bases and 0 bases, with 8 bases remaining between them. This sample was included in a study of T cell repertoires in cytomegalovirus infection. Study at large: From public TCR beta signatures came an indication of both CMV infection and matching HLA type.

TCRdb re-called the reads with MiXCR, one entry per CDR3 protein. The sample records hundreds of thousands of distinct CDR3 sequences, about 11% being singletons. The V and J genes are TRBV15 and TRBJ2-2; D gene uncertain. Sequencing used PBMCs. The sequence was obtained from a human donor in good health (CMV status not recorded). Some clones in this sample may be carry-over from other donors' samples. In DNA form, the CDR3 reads TGTGCCACCAGTCCTACAACGAACACCGGGGAGCTGTTTTTT. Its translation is CATSPTTNTGELFF.